The clone carrying this T cell receptor (beta chain) was seen a few times. Its specificity is unknown. This sample is drawn from a study of vaccination and CD4 T cells after COVID-19. Study context: Median draw time for post-COVID samples was 80 to 110 days post-diagnosis (range 35 to 161).

TCRdb used MiXCR to reprocess the PCR reads, holding one entry per CDR3 protein. The sample consists of around 30,000 distinct CDR3 sequences, roughly 50% of them appearing once. The V gene end was trimmed by 11 bases and the J gene end by 5 bases; junction bases not matched to a gene: 5. Per germline, CDR1 MNHEY and CDR2 SMNVEV (reference sequence). The CDR3 is made up of 11 amino acids. Regarding time point: late sampling 161 to 241 days after vaccination in a few convalescent patients. The study's findings and limits: Looking at convalescent patients, 304 of their 307 vaccine-specific clones were spike mono-reactive.

The chain links TRBV27 to TRBJ2-7; 8 bases are shared with TRBD2. This clonotype was obtained from a human donor who had recovered from COVID-19. Sequenced here: CD4+ T cells from blood, sampled about 7 months after SARS-CoV-2 vaccination. The CDR3 region is CAFAGGNEQYF. The CDR3 DNA sequence: TGTGCCTTCGCGGGGGGCAACGAGCAGTACTTC.